This TCR beta chain came from a study of lymphopenia after photon versus proton radiotherapy. Study-wide points: Oligoclonal CD8+ Temra expansion after nadir drove photon patients' diversity drop.

The V gene end was trimmed by 4 bases and the J gene end by 3 bases; junction bases not matched to a gene: 7. The CDR3 covers 15 residues. Germline assignment: CDR1 MNHEY and CDR2 SVGAGI. With regard to this clone: Its antigen is unidentified.

The repertoire was sequenced with immunoSEQ multiplex PCR; TCRdb's copy has only in-frame clones and lacks some. Here the sample spans about 83,000 clones, around 82% being singletons. This receptor was obtained from a man aged 60-69 years with pancreatic cancer. Sequencing used peripheral blood, obtained from a patient treated with proton-based radiotherapy. V usage is TRBV6-5 and J usage is TRBJ2-7; 9 bases match TRBD2. CDR3: CASSSVAGEFYEQYF. CDR3 nucleotides: TGTGCCAGCAGTTCCGTAGCGGGAGAGTTCTACGAGCAGTACTTC.